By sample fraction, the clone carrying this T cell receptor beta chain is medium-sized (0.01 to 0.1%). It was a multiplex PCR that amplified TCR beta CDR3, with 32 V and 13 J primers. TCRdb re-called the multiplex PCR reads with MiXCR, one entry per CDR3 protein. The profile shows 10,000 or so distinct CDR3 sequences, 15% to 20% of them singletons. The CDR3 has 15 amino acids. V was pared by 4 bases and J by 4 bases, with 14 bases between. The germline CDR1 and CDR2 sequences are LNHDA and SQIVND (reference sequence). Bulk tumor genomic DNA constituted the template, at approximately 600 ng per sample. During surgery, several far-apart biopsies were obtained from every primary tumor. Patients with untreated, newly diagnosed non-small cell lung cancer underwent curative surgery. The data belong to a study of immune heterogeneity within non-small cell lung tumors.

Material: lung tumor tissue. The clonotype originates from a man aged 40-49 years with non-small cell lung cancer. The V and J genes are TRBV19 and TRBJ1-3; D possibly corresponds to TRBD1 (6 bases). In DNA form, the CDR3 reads TGTGCCAGTAGTACCGGGACATCGGGCGGAAACACCATATATTTT. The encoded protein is CASSTGTSGGNTIYF.